These T cell receptor beta chains were read from a single sample in a study of control samples from healthy donors and cancer patients. Sequencing used immunoSEQ multiplex PCR; TCRdb keeps in-frame clones, though not all of them. The table shows about 140,000 clones, with approximately 86% occurring only once. The sequenced sample was blood. The receptors stem from a man aged 18-30 years in good health. The CDR3 runs from the conserved cysteine through the conserved F or W. D genes are given only for firm matches. The size field is filled for only some rows; it gives once, few, many or a size class.

>TRBV21-1|-|15|-|TRBJ1-4
TGTGCCAGCAGCCAAAATAGGGTAGTTAGTGAAAAACTGTTTTTT
CASSQNRVVSEKLFF
>TRBV30|few|15|-|TRBJ2-7
TGTGCCTGGAGTGTACTTCCCCAAACTCCCCACGAGCAGTACTTC
CAWSVLPQTPHEQYF
>TRBV6-2/TRBV6-3|once|14|-|TRBJ1-2
TGTGCCAGCAGTTACTCAGACGGGGGACCTGGCTACACCTTC
CASSYSDGGPGYTF
>TRBV29-1|-|12|-|TRBJ1-1
TGCAGCGTTGCTCCGGTGGCCACTGAAGCTTTCTTT
CSVAPVATEAFF
>TRBV28|-|11|-|TRBJ2-1
TGTGCCAGCAGTGTTTTGAATGAGCAGTTCTTC
CASSVLNEQFF
>TRBV14|-|15|TRBD1|TRBJ1-1
TGTGCCAGCAGAGCGGGACAGGGAATGAACACTGAAGCTTTCTTT
CASRAGQGMNTEAFF
>TRBV27|-|14|-|TRBJ2-1
TGTGCCAGCAGTTTGAGTTATACCTACAATGAGCAGTTCTTC
CASSLSYTYNEQFF
>TRBV19|-|14|TRBD1|TRBJ1-2
TGTGCCAGTACCTTAAGGGACAGGCAGGATGGCTACACCTTC
CASTLRDRQDGYTF
>TRBV27|-|14|-|TRBJ2-5
TGTGCCAGCAGTTTACTGGTTGAGGGGGAGACCCAGTACTTC
CASSLLVEGETQYF
>TRBV4-1|-|15|-|TRBJ1-6
TGCGCCAGCAGCCAAAGCGGACAGCCCAATTCACCCCTCCACTTT
CASSQSGQPNSPLHF
>TRBV29-1|-|12|-|TRBJ1-1
TGCAGCGTTTCTGACGGTAACACTGAAGCTTTCTTT
CSVSDGNTEAFF
>TRBV19|-|15|-|TRBJ2-1
TGTGCCTCGTCTTGGCGGGATAGCTCCTACAATGAGCAGTTCTTC
CASSWRDSSYNEQFF
>TRBV6-5|-|12|-|TRBJ2-1
TGTGCCAGCAGTTACCCTACAGGGAAGCAGTTCTTC
CASSYPTGKQFF
>TRBV19|-|13|-|TRBJ2-3
TGTGCCAGTAGTATAGCCACGGGGGATACGCAGTATTTT
CASSIATGDTQYF
>TRBV28|-|12|-|TRBJ2-7
TGTGCCAGCAGTTTACCCCCCAGGGAGCAGTACTTC
CASSLPPREQYF
>TRBV7-9|few|16|-|TRBJ1-3
TGTGCCAGCAGGCGATTCCCGGGGGACTCTGGAAACACCATATATTTT
CASRRFPGDSGNTIYF
>TRBV6-5|once|14|-|TRBJ1-6
TGTGCCAGCAGTTACGACACGGGGGTGAAACCCCTCCACTTT
CASSYDTGVKPLHF
>TRBV9|few|15|-|TRBJ2-1
TGTGCCAGCAGCACCTACGGCGGCCCAGGGGATGAGCAGTTCTTC
CASSTYGGPGDEQFF
>TRBV28|-|15|TRBD1|TRBJ1-2
TGTGCCAGCAGTTTTGGGGACAGGGATGGTCGTGGCTACACCTTC
CASSFGDRDGRGYTF
>TRBV7-2|-|13|-|TRBJ2-1
TGTGCCAGCAGACCGGGACTGGACAATGAGCAGTTCTTC
CASRPGLDNEQFF